The next 20 T cell receptor beta chains were all read from a single sample in a study of cytomegalovirus exposure and HLA in healthy donors. Amplification used 60 Vbeta primers and 13 Jbeta primers. TCRdb's table, derived via immunoSEQ multiplex PCR, lists solely in-frame clones and lacks some. Found here are 100,000 or so clones, 69% of them singletons; the top ten hold 3.2%. Sequenced material: PBMCs. These receptors originate from a man younger than 45 in good health and CMV-seronegative.

The chain employs TRBV28 and TRBJ2-7; 10 bases fit TRBD1. The germline gives CDR1 MDHEN, CDR2 SYDVKM. The ends lost 4 bases at V and 7 bases at J; junction bases unmatched: 7. The CDR3 is 14 amino acids. The CDR3 here is CASSSGQGSGEQYF. CDR3 sequence (DNA): TGTGCCAGCAGTTCGGGACAGGGGAGTGGGGAGCAGTACTTC.

The rearrangement uses TRBV5-5 and TRBJ1-2, with D maybe TRBD1 (6 bases). The CDR3 has 13 residues. Germline V gene data show CDR1 as SGHKS and CDR2 as YYEKEE (reference sequence). V gave up 4 bases and J gave up 4 bases, with 11 bases separating them. The CDR3 region is CASSERGAYGYTF. Here the CDR3 DNA reads TGTGCCAGCAGCGAGCGGGGGGCCTATGGCTACACCTTC.

The chain employs TRBV7-2 and TRBJ2-7; TRBD1 is a possible D gene (5 bases). CDR3 length: 15 amino acids. V lost 5 bases, J lost 7 bases, and 21 bases lay in between. Germline V gene sequence: CDR1 SGHTA, CDR2 FQGNSA. The CDR3 DNA reads TGTGCCAGCAGCCCTAACAGGATATCCCTACGAGAGCAGTACTTC. Translating gives CASSPNRISLREQYF. Full variable domain (outside the CDR3, taken from reference TRBV7-2 and TRBJ2-7): GAGVSQSPSNKVTEKGKDVELRCDPISGHTALYWYRQSLGQGLEFLIYFQGNSAPDKSGLPSDRFSAERTGGSVSTLTIQRTQQEDSAVYLCASSPNRISLREQYFGPGTRLTVT.

This chain connects TRBV5-8 to TRBJ2-5, with 7 bases identical to TRBD1. Germline trimming cut 6 bases from V and 2 bases from J; bases unmatched to any gene: 7. Germline V gene data show CDR1 as SGHTS and CDR2 as YDEGEE. The CDR3 has 14 amino acids. The CDR3, as DNA: TGTGCCAGCAACATTGACAGGGCGCAAGAGACCCAGTACTTC. Amino acid sequence: CASNIDRAQETQYF. Using reference TRBV5-8 and TRBJ2-5 for the parts outside the CDR3, the full variable domain is EAGVTQSPTHLIKTRGQQATLRCSPISGHTSVYWYQQALGLGLQFLLWYDEGEERNRGNFPPRFSGRQFPNYSSELNVNALELEDSALYLCASNIDRAQETQYFGPGTRLLVL.

The rearrangement joins TRBV6-6 to TRBJ2-1, with D possibly being TRBD2 (5 bases). Between the trimmed V and J ends, which lost 7 bases and 4 bases, there was a span of 14 bases. The CDR3 has 14 amino acids. Germline CDR1 is MNHNY and CDR2 is SVGAGI (reference sequence). The CDR3, as DNA: TGTGCCAGCACCCCTACTGGACTTTACAATGAGCAGTTCTTC. Translated, it gives CASTPTGLYNEQFF.

The chain couples TRBV30 to TRBJ1-6; 7 nucleotides line up with TRBD1. Germline CDR1 reads GTSNPN; CDR2 reads SVGIG (reference sequence). The CDR3 runs 16 residues. V gave up 0 bases and J gave up 7 bases; unmatched junction bases: 9. CDR3: CAWSVPSTGWNSPLHF. Here the CDR3 DNA reads TGTGCCTGGAGTGTACCCTCGACAGGGTGGAATTCACCCCTCCACTTT.

This chain uses TRBV9 with TRBJ1-2; tentative D call: TRBD1 (6 bases). CDR1 and CDR2 from the germline V gene are SGDLS and YYNGEE. Trimming removed 5 bases at V and 5 bases at J, with 16 bases between. There are 14 residues in the CDR3. This CDR3 is CASRGGKGGYGYTF. CDR3 nucleotide sequence: TGTGCCAGCAGGGGGGGGAAAGGGGGATATGGCTACACCTTC.

The rearrangement uses TRBV5-6 and TRBJ1-1; D is undetermined. The germline V and J ends were trimmed by 3 bases and 0 bases, with 6 bases remaining between them. The CDR3 is 13 amino acids. CDR1 and CDR2 (germline): SGHDT, YYEEEE. DNA for the CDR3: TGTGCCAGCAGCTACTTATTGAACACTGAAGCTTTCTTT. This translates into CASSYLLNTEAFF.

This clone was detected a few times. The chain is built from TRBV18 and TRBJ1-2; D remains ambiguous. Trimming stripped 6 bases from V and 8 bases from J, with 22 bases between. The CDR3 has 15 amino acids. Per germline, CDR1 KGHSH and CDR2 LQKENI. In DNA form, the CDR3 reads TGTGCCAGCTCCTCACGTTCCCGGCAGGTGAAGGGCTACACCTTC. Residues: CASSSRSRQVKGYTF.

The rearrangement uses TRBV29-1 and TRBJ2-7, with D tentatively TRBD1 (6 bases). With 6 bases removed from V and 0 bases from J, the gap between germline ends came to 21 bases. CDR3 length: 16 amino acids. Per germline, CDR1 SQVTM and CDR2 ANQGSEA. The CDR3 loop is CSVLGRQDFSSYEQYF. CDR3 sequence (DNA): TGCAGCGTGTTGGGCCGACAGGATTTTAGCTCCTACGAGCAGTACTTC.

The chain links TRBV19 to TRBJ2-5; 9 bases are a match to TRBD1. The end of the DNA aligns better with TRBJ2-7, so the J call may be wrong. The germline gives CDR1 LNHDA, CDR2 SQIVND (reference sequence). The CDR3 spans 17 residues. The CDR3 reads CARPGQGMPPSSYEQYF. In nucleotides, the CDR3 is TGTGCCAGACCGGGACAGGGAATGCCCCCAAGCTCCTACGAGCAGTACTTC.

This clone was picked up a small number of times. The rearrangement links TRBV7-2 to TRBJ1-4; tentative D call: TRBD1 (5 bases). The CDR3 covers 14 residues. V lost 1 base to trimming and J lost 8 bases, with 11 bases between them. Germline-derived CDR1 and CDR2 are SGHTA and FQGNSA. CDR3 in amino acids: CASSLGPGNEKLFF. CDR3 coding DNA: TGTGCCAGCAGCTTAGGGCCAGGGAACGAAAAACTGTTTTTT. The full variable domain, with the rest looked up from reference TRBV7-2 and TRBJ1-4, is GAGVSQSPSNKVTEKGKDVELRCDPISGHTALYWYRQSLGQGLEFLIYFQGNSAPDKSGLPSDRFSAERTGGSVSTLTIQRTQQEDSAVYLCASSLGPGNEKLFFGSGTQLSVL.

This rearrangement joins TRBV7-2 to TRBJ2-7, with D perhaps matching TRBD1 (6 bases). Germline V lookup: CDR1 SGHTA, CDR2 FQGNSA. The CDR3 has 14 residues. V shed 5 bases and J shed 6 bases, with 17 bases lying between them. CDR3 amino acids: CASSPTLRGVEQYF. CDR3 nucleotides: TGTGCCAGCAGCCCGACGCTCAGGGGTGTCGAGCAGTACTTC.

V is TRBV20-1 and J is TRBJ1-4; no firm D call. CDR1 is DFQATT and CDR2 is SNEGSKA in the germline V gene (reference sequence). The CDR3 runs 10 residues. Trimming shortened V by 6 bases and J by 8 bases, and 7 bases separated the two germline ends. This chain's CDR3 is CSAMREKLFF. CDR3 nucleotides: TGCAGTGCCATGAGGGAAAAACTGTTTTTT.

This clone has just a few counts. The chain's CDR3 is CASSLNSLTAGNTIYF. CDR3 sequence (DNA): TGTGCCAGCAGCTTAAATAGTCTAACTGCTGGAAACACCATATATTTT. V is TRBV7-3 and J is TRBJ1-3; D ambiguous. Looked up from germline, CDR1 is SGHTA and CDR2 is FQGTGA. V dropped 1 base and J dropped 2 bases, with 12 bases sitting between them. CDR3 size: 16 residues.

The CDR3 nucleotides read TGTGCCAGCAACCTAGCGGGAGTGGGAGAGACCCAGTACTTC. It translates to CASNLAGVGETQYF. The chain has TRBV7-2 and TRBJ2-5, with TRBD2 identical over 10 bases. V gave up 7 bases and J gave up 4 bases; unmatched junction bases: 6. Germline-derived CDR1 and CDR2 are SGHTA and FQGNSA. The CDR3 has 14 amino acids.

The V gene is TRBV5-4, the J gene TRBJ2-7, with 7 bases identical to TRBD1. Germline CDR1 SGHNT, CDR2 YYREEE (reference sequence). This CDR3 contains 14 residues. Trimming took 2 bases from V and 4 from J; bases not matched to a gene: 6. In DNA form, the CDR3 reads TGTGCCAGCAGCTTAGGGGGCGCAATGTACGAGCAGTACTTC. This translates into CASSLGGAMYEQYF.

The V gene is TRBV5-8, the J gene TRBJ2-5; no clear D gene. CDR1 and CDR2 (germline): SGHTS, YDEGEE. There are 16 residues in the CDR3. Between the trimmed V and J ends, which lost 4 bases and 0 bases, there was a span of 16 bases. CDR3 protein: CASSTPNYRNQETQYF. The CDR3 DNA reads TGTGCCAGCAGCACCCCCAACTACCGAAACCAAGAGACCCAGTACTTC. Looking up the rest from reference TRBV5-8 and TRBJ2-5 gives the full variable domain: EAGVTQSPTHLIKTRGQQATLRCSPISGHTSVYWYQQALGLGLQFLLWYDEGEERNRGNFPPRFSGRQFPNYSSELNVNALELEDSALYLCASSTPNYRNQETQYFGPGTRLLVL.

This chain links TRBV29-1 with TRBJ2-7, with 14 bases lining up with TRBD2. V shed 6 bases, J shed 5 bases, and the junction held 9 bases outside the gene matches. The CDR3 has 15 amino acids. Germline lookup yields CDR1 SQVTM and CDR2 ANQGSEA. In DNA form, the CDR3 reads TGCAGCGTCCGCGGGACTAGCGGGAGTGTTGACGAGCAGTACTTC. Protein: CSVRGTSGSVDEQYF.

The CDR3 is CASSFGGPTGELFF. The CDR3 DNA reads TGTGCCAGCAGCTTCGGCGGTCCCACCGGGGAGCTGTTTTTT. This chain links TRBV13 with TRBJ2-2, with D unresolved. The CDR3 spans 14 residues. The V end was cut by 3 bases, the J end by 4 bases, with 9 bases between. The germline gives CDR1 PRHDT, CDR2 FYEKMQ (reference sequence). Drawing the rest from reference TRBV13 and TRBJ2-2, the complete variable domain is AAGVIQSPRHLIKEKRETATLKCYPIPRHDTVYWYQQGPGQDPQFLISFYEKMQSDKGSIPDRFSAQQFSDYHSELNMSSLELGDSALYFCASSFGGPTGELFFGEGSRLTVL.